Listed below are T cell receptor beta chains from one sample, sequenced in a study of neoadjuvant nivolumab and ipilimumab in lung cancer. Data came from immunoSEQ multiplex PCR; TCRdb stores just in-frame clones and leaves some out. The sample lists about 26,000 clones, less than 90% seen once, with roughly 6.2% in the top ten. This material consisted of peripheral blood, taken before neoadjuvant nivolumab, alone or with ipilimumab. The source is an adult with non-small cell lung cancer. Each CDR3 is given with its conserved first and last residue. A D gene is named only where the DNA matches it firmly. Size tells how often a clone was seen (once, few, many) or the class of an expanded clone, and some rows leave it out.

v_call: TRBV14
j_call: TRBJ1-2
d_call: NA
clone_size: NA
cdr3_aa: CASSQDRTQRDYGYTF
cdr3_nt: TGTGCCAGCAGCCAAGATCGGACTCAGAGGGACTATGGCTACACCTTC

v_call: TRBV7-2
j_call: TRBJ1-3
d_call: TRBD1
clone_size: NA
cdr3_aa: CASSSLGTAYSGNTIYF
cdr3_nt: TGTGCCAGCAGCTCCCTCGGGACAGCCTACTCTGGAAACACCATATATTTT

v_call: TRBV5-1
j_call: TRBJ2-7
d_call: TRBD2
clone_size: NA
cdr3_aa: CASSLSRGWAGAYEQYF
cdr3_nt: TGCGCCAGCAGCTTGTCCCGAGGGTGGGCGGGGGCCTACGAGCAGTACTTC

v_call: TRBV5-5
j_call: TRBJ1-5
d_call: NA
clone_size: NA
cdr3_aa: CASSPQPPGAGSNQPQHF
cdr3_nt: TGTGCCAGCAGCCCCCAACCGCCGGGGGCAGGTAGCAATCAGCCCCAGCATTTT

v_call: TRBV9
j_call: TRBJ2-7
d_call: NA
clone_size: NA
cdr3_aa: CASSAGTGETYEQYF
cdr3_nt: TGTGCCAGCAGCGCAGGGACGGGAGAAACCTACGAGCAGTACTTC

v_call: TRBV7-9
j_call: TRBJ1-1
d_call: NA
clone_size: NA
cdr3_aa: CASSLSVGEAFF
cdr3_nt: TGTGCCAGCAGCTTGTCAGTGGGTGAAGCTTTCTTT

v_call: TRBV6-1
j_call: TRBJ1-2
d_call: NA
clone_size: once
cdr3_aa: CASAGGQGTYGYTF
cdr3_nt: TGTGCCAGCGCAGGTGGGCAGGGGACCTATGGCTACACCTTC

v_call: TRBV5-4
j_call: TRBJ2-2
d_call: NA
clone_size: NA
cdr3_aa: CASSLAPDTGELFF
cdr3_nt: TGTGCCAGCAGCTTGGCCCCGGACACCGGGGAGCTGTTTTTT

v_call: TRBV14
j_call: TRBJ2-7
d_call: NA
clone_size: NA
cdr3_aa: CASSQLGSNEQYF
cdr3_nt: TGTGCCAGCAGCCAATTAGGGAGTAACGAGCAGTACTTC

v_call: TRBV14
j_call: TRBJ2-7
d_call: TRBD1
clone_size: NA
cdr3_aa: CASSHFPSGTATYEQYF
cdr3_nt: TGTGCCAGCAGCCATTTCCCTTCCGGGACAGCGACCTACGAGCAGTACTTC

v_call: TRBV27
j_call: TRBJ1-5
d_call: NA
clone_size: NA
cdr3_aa: CASSLGQSSNQPQHF
cdr3_nt: TGTGCCAGCAGTTTAGGGCAGTCTAGCAATCAGCCCCAGCATTTT

v_call: TRBV7-2
j_call: TRBJ2-5
d_call: NA
clone_size: NA
cdr3_aa: CASSLMSGLGETQYF
cdr3_nt: TGTGCCAGCAGCTTAATGTCAGGGTTGGGCGAGACCCAGTACTTC

v_call: TRBV4-2
j_call: TRBJ2-1
d_call: NA
clone_size: NA
cdr3_aa: CASSQDRAGSYNEQFF
cdr3_nt: TGTGCCAGCAGCCAAGACCGGGCAGGATCCTACAATGAGCAGTTCTTC

v_call: TRBV27
j_call: TRBJ1-1
d_call: NA
clone_size: NA
cdr3_aa: CASSLSTGGSEAFF
cdr3_nt: TGTGCCAGCAGTTTATCCACGGGAGGATCTGAAGCTTTCTTT

v_call: TRBV10-3
j_call: TRBJ2-7
d_call: TRBD2
clone_size: NA
cdr3_aa: CAISAFKAGASYEQYF
cdr3_nt: TGTGCCATCAGTGCTTTTAAAGCGGGGGCTTCCTACGAGCAGTACTTC

v_call: TRBV6-5
j_call: TRBJ1-3
d_call: NA
clone_size: NA
cdr3_aa: CASSGGGSGNTIYF
cdr3_nt: TGTGCCAGCAGTGGAGGGGGCTCTGGAAACACCATATATTTT

v_call: TRBV27
j_call: TRBJ2-1
d_call: NA
clone_size: NA
cdr3_aa: CASKTRGDEQFF
cdr3_nt: TGTGCCAGCAAGACACGCGGAGATGAGCAGTTCTTC

v_call: TRBV9
j_call: TRBJ2-5
d_call: NA
clone_size: NA
cdr3_aa: CASSVGGQVPQETQYF
cdr3_nt: TGTGCCAGCAGCGTAGGTGGCCAGGTTCCCCAAGAGACCCAGTACTTC

v_call: TRBV6-4
j_call: TRBJ2-3
d_call: TRBD2
clone_size: NA
cdr3_aa: CASRAWTSGNSDTQYF
cdr3_nt: TGTGCCAGCAGGGCTTGGACTAGCGGGAACTCAGATACGCAGTATTTT

v_call: TRBV7-8
j_call: TRBJ1-2
d_call: NA
clone_size: NA
cdr3_aa: CASSLRQANYGYTF
cdr3_nt: TGTGCCAGCAGCTTAAGACAGGCTAACTATGGCTACACCTTC

v_call: TRBV9
j_call: TRBJ2-5
d_call: NA
clone_size: NA
cdr3_aa: CASSVEGWGGGETQYF
cdr3_nt: TGTGCCAGCAGCGTAGAGGGGTGGGGAGGGGGAGAGACCCAGTACTTC

v_call: TRBV5-1
j_call: TRBJ2-3
d_call: NA
clone_size: NA
cdr3_aa: CASSFSGYDTQYF
cdr3_nt: TGCGCCAGCAGCTTCTCGGGGTACGATACGCAGTATTTT

v_call: TRBV9
j_call: TRBJ2-3
d_call: NA
clone_size: NA
cdr3_aa: CASSVGAEQSTDTQYF
cdr3_nt: TGTGCCAGCAGCGTAGGGGCGGAACAGTCAACAGATACGCAGTATTTT

v_call: TRBV7-2
j_call: TRBJ1-3
d_call: NA
clone_size: NA
cdr3_aa: CASSLVGPSSGNTIYF
cdr3_nt: TGTGCCAGCAGCTTGGTCGGACCGAGCTCTGGAAACACCATATATTTT

v_call: TRBV5-1
j_call: TRBJ2-7
d_call: NA
clone_size: NA
cdr3_aa: CASSWDTRYEQYF
cdr3_nt: TGCGCCAGCAGCTGGGACACACGCTACGAGCAGTACTTC

v_call: TRBV5-4
j_call: TRBJ2-5
d_call: NA
clone_size: NA
cdr3_aa: CASSLAGMQETQYF
cdr3_nt: TGTGCCAGCAGCTTGGCAGGGATGCAAGAGACCCAGTACTTC

v_call: TRBV7-2
j_call: TRBJ1-6
d_call: NA
clone_size: NA
cdr3_aa: CASSEGSAYNSPLHF
cdr3_nt: TGTGCCAGCAGCGAAGGGTCTGCCTATAATTCACCCCTCCACTTT

v_call: TRBV21-1
j_call: TRBJ2-7
d_call: NA
clone_size: NA
cdr3_aa: CASSLRGPEQYF
cdr3_nt: TGTGCCAGCAGCCTCAGGGGACCCGAGCAGTACTTC